This TCR beta chain originates from a study of T cells in Graves' hyperthyroidism and ophthalmopathy. Overall study results and limits: Among clonotypes expanded in thyroid above 0.001, most were also found in blood. A model built on 13 V-J features separated ophthalmopathy from stable hyperthyroidism.

It was RNA transcripts that yielded the amplified TCR beta CDR3 regions. In the first-round RT-PCR of the TCR CDR3, the HTBI primer set was used. MiXCR was run by TCRdb on the multiplex PCR reads, yielding one entry per CDR3 protein. The profile covers some 500,000 distinct CDR3 sequences, with roughly an eighth appearing a single time and around a sixth taken by the ten largest. Germline values: CDR1 MNHEY, CDR2 SVGAGI. CDR3 length: 11 residues. V shed 7 bases, J shed 4 bases, and the junction held 0 bases outside the gene matches. Each patient was aged 18 to 65 and had newly diagnosed hyperthyroidism of under 2 months' duration. Out of roughly 9.1 ml of fresh peripheral blood came the PBMCs. This clonotype showed up many times. Its antigen remains unknown.

Specimen: blood. The source is a woman aged 18-30 years with Graves' hyperthyroidism. V and J are TRBV6-5 and TRBJ2-5, with 7 bases aligning to TRBD1. The CDR3, as DNA: TGTGCCAGCACAGGGGGAGAGACCCAGTACTTC. It encodes CASTGGETQYF.